Listed below are T cell receptor beta chains from one sample, sequenced in a study of T cells after yellow fever vaccination. MiXCR, run by TCRdb on the 5' RACE reads, gives a single entry per CDR3 protein. The table includes around 590,000 distinct CDR3 sequences, roughly an eighth detected once. The sequenced sample was PBMCs, obtained on the day of the yellow fever booster vaccination. The receptors stem from a man under 40 who received the YFV17D yellow fever vaccine. Each CDR3 is given with its conserved first and last residue. D genes are given only for firm matches. Clone size is stated in some rows and not others, as once, few, many or a class when expanded.

v_call: TRBV5-4
d_call: -
j_call: TRBJ2-3
clone_size: -
cdr3_aa: CASSPGTRKDTQYF
cdr3_nt: TGTGCCAGCAGCCCCGGGACTCGAAAAGATACGCAGTATTTT

v_call: TRBV9
d_call: -
j_call: TRBJ2-7
clone_size: -
cdr3_aa: CASSGSRDNPYEQYF
cdr3_nt: TGTGCCAGCAGCGGGTCCCGGGATAACCCCTACGAGCAGTACTTC

v_call: TRBV7-2
d_call: -
j_call: TRBJ2-1
clone_size: -
cdr3_aa: CASSPRASIGNEQFF
cdr3_nt: TGTGCCAGCAGCCCCCGGGCTAGCATTGGCAATGAGCAGTTCTTC

v_call: TRBV7-3
d_call: -
j_call: TRBJ2-5
clone_size: many
cdr3_aa: CASSLGPGLLETQYF
cdr3_nt: TGTGCCAGCAGCTTAGGGCCGGGACTCCTAGAGACCCAGTACTTC

v_call: TRBV20-1
d_call: TRBD2
j_call: TRBJ2-5
clone_size: few
cdr3_aa: CSARPLAADMWTQYF
cdr3_nt: TGCAGTGCTAGACCCCTAGCGGCCGATATGTGGACCCAGTACTTC

v_call: TRBV29-1
d_call: TRBD2
j_call: TRBJ2-7
clone_size: -
cdr3_aa: CSVATETQAPKTSGNSYEQYF
cdr3_nt: TGCAGCGTTGCTACAGAGACCCAGGCCCCAAAGACTAGCGGAAACTCCTACGAGCAGTACTTC

v_call: TRBV9
d_call: -
j_call: TRBJ2-3
clone_size: -
cdr3_aa: CASSVSMTGDTQYF
cdr3_nt: TGTGCCAGCAGCGTTAGTATGACGGGAGATACGCAGTATTTT

v_call: TRBV10-3
d_call: -
j_call: TRBJ2-1
clone_size: -
cdr3_aa: CASGGVETNNEQFF
cdr3_nt: TGTGCCTCCGGAGGTGTGGAAACCAACAATGAGCAGTTCTTC

v_call: TRBV7-9
d_call: -
j_call: TRBJ2-5
clone_size: few
cdr3_aa: CASTLTETQYF
cdr3_nt: TGTGCCAGCACCCTTACTGAGACCCAGTACTTC

v_call: TRBV28
d_call: -
j_call: TRBJ2-4
clone_size: few
cdr3_aa: CASRPPGPAVRYF
cdr3_nt: TGTGCCAGCAGGCCGCCGGGGCCGGCGGTAAGGTACTTC

v_call: TRBV4-3
d_call: -
j_call: TRBJ2-3
clone_size: few
cdr3_aa: CASPAAGGRASDTQYF
cdr3_nt: TGCGCCAGCCCCGCGGCGGGTGGGAGAGCATCAGATACGCAGTATTTT

v_call: TRBV10-2
d_call: -
j_call: TRBJ2-3
clone_size: -
cdr3_aa: CASGVLSTDTQYF
cdr3_nt: TGCGCCAGCGGGGTTCTGAGCACAGATACGCAGTATTTT

v_call: TRBV11-2
d_call: TRBD2
j_call: TRBJ2-3
clone_size: many
cdr3_aa: CASSLFTPPGGSPTDTQYF
cdr3_nt: TGTGCCAGCAGCTTGTTCACCCCCCCAGGCGGGAGCCCCACAGATACGCAGTATTTT

v_call: TRBV5-1
d_call: -
j_call: TRBJ2-3
clone_size: -
cdr3_aa: CASSSIPASSTDTQYF
cdr3_nt: TGCGCCAGCAGCTCCATTCCTGCTTCTAGCACAGATACGCAGTATTTT

v_call: TRBV6-2/TRBV6-3
d_call: TRBD2
j_call: TRBJ2-1
clone_size: -
cdr3_aa: CASSYPAGGSDEQFF
cdr3_nt: TGTGCCAGCAGTTACCCCGCGGGGGGATCGGATGAGCAGTTCTTC

v_call: TRBV11-2
d_call: -
j_call: TRBJ2-1
clone_size: many
cdr3_aa: CASSLGMGRIDIDEQFF
cdr3_nt: TGTGCCAGCAGCTTGGGGATGGGGCGGATAGACATCGATGAGCAGTTCTTC

v_call: TRBV10-1
d_call: TRBD1
j_call: TRBJ1-1
clone_size: -
cdr3_aa: CASSDIQGAGTEAFF
cdr3_nt: TGCGCCAGCAGTGATATCCAGGGGGCTGGCACTGAAGCTTTCTTT

v_call: TRBV6-1
d_call: -
j_call: TRBJ2-3
clone_size: -
cdr3_aa: CASSYKGARGTDTQYF
cdr3_nt: TGTGCCAGCTCGTATAAGGGAGCTAGGGGCACAGATACGCAGTATTTT

v_call: TRBV29-1
d_call: TRBD1
j_call: TRBJ1-4
clone_size: few
cdr3_aa: CSVARQGDEKLFF
cdr3_nt: TGCAGCGTTGCCCGACAGGGGGATGAAAAACTGTTTTTT

v_call: TRBV7-6
d_call: -
j_call: TRBJ2-3
clone_size: many
cdr3_aa: CASSPGATTSTDTQYF
cdr3_nt: TGTGCCAGCAGCCCCGGAGCTACCACTAGCACAGATACGCAGTATTTT

v_call: TRBV9
d_call: TRBD2
j_call: TRBJ2-3
clone_size: many
cdr3_aa: CASSATSGSATDTQYF
cdr3_nt: TGTGCCAGCAGCGCCACTAGCGGGAGTGCGACAGATACGCAGTATTTT

v_call: TRBV19
d_call: TRBD1
j_call: TRBJ2-1
clone_size: few
cdr3_aa: CASRPDRGPYNEQFF
cdr3_nt: TGTGCCAGTAGGCCGGACAGGGGGCCCTACAATGAGCAGTTCTTC

v_call: TRBV5-6
d_call: -
j_call: TRBJ2-7
clone_size: -
cdr3_aa: CASSLAGGGHEQYF
cdr3_nt: TGTGCCAGCAGCTTGGCTGGGGGAGGCCACGAGCAGTACTTC

v_call: TRBV20-1
d_call: -
j_call: TRBJ2-1
clone_size: -
cdr3_aa: CSARDTKAYNEQFF
cdr3_nt: TGCAGTGCTAGAGATACGAAGGCTTACAATGAGCAGTTCTTC

v_call: TRBV6-2/TRBV6-3
d_call: -
j_call: TRBJ2-1
clone_size: -
cdr3_aa: CASSWGRAGEQFF
cdr3_nt: TGTGCCAGCAGTTGGGGTAGAGCGGGCGAGCAGTTCTTC

v_call: TRBV18
d_call: TRBD1
j_call: TRBJ2-2
clone_size: -
cdr3_aa: CASSLGEGGSGGELFF
cdr3_nt: TGTGCCAGCTCACTCGGAGAAGGGGGCTCAGGCGGGGAGCTGTTTTTT

v_call: TRBV19
d_call: -
j_call: TRBJ2-4
clone_size: few
cdr3_aa: CASRDSIAKNIQYF
cdr3_nt: TGTGCCAGTAGGGACTCGATCGCCAAAAACATTCAGTACTTC

v_call: TRBV4-3
d_call: TRBD2
j_call: TRBJ2-3
clone_size: few
cdr3_aa: CASSQASGSGSDTQYF
cdr3_nt: TGCGCCAGCAGCCAAGCTAGCGGGAGTGGGTCGGATACGCAGTATTTT

v_call: TRBV7-2
d_call: TRBD1
j_call: TRBJ2-4
clone_size: few
cdr3_aa: CASANRGEKNIQYF
cdr3_nt: TGTGCCAGCGCAAACAGGGGGGAAAAAAACATTCAGTACTTC

v_call: TRBV7-2
d_call: -
j_call: TRBJ1-5
clone_size: -
cdr3_aa: CASSSRGAPDKPQHF
cdr3_nt: TGTGCCAGCAGCTCCCGCGGGGCTCCAGATAAGCCCCAGCATTTT

v_call: TRBV6-2/TRBV6-3
d_call: -
j_call: TRBJ1-1
clone_size: -
cdr3_aa: CASSYTIAYTEAFF
cdr3_nt: TGTGCCAGCAGTTACACAATAGCGTACACTGAAGCTTTCTTT

v_call: TRBV7-2
d_call: -
j_call: TRBJ1-5
clone_size: -
cdr3_aa: CASSEDRPNQPQHF
cdr3_nt: TGTGCCAGCAGCGAAGACAGGCCGAATCAGCCCCAGCATTTT

v_call: TRBV3-1
d_call: -
j_call: TRBJ2-7
clone_size: few
cdr3_aa: CASSRAGGYEQYF
cdr3_nt: TGTGCCAGCAGCCGCGCGGGTGGCTACGAGCAGTACTTC

v_call: TRBV24-1
d_call: -
j_call: TRBJ2-5
clone_size: -
cdr3_aa: CATSDSDYEETQYF
cdr3_nt: TGTGCCACCAGTGATAGCGACTATGAAGAGACCCAGTACTTC

v_call: TRBV12-5
d_call: -
j_call: TRBJ2-1
clone_size: few
cdr3_aa: CASGFGDEQFF
cdr3_nt: TGTGCTAGTGGTTTCGGGGATGAGCAGTTCTTC

v_call: TRBV20-1
d_call: TRBD2
j_call: TRBJ2-3
clone_size: once
cdr3_aa: CSAGSSGRSDTQYF
cdr3_nt: TGCAGTGCTGGCTCTAGCGGGAGATCAGATACGCAGTATTTT

v_call: TRBV7-7
d_call: -
j_call: TRBJ2-1
clone_size: few
cdr3_aa: CASSLSGVRNEQFF
cdr3_nt: TGTGCCAGCAGCTTATCCGGTGTCCGCAATGAGCAGTTCTTC

v_call: TRBV4-3
d_call: -
j_call: TRBJ1-2
clone_size: few
cdr3_aa: CASSQVGVYGYTF
cdr3_nt: TGCGCCAGCAGCCAAGTCGGGGTTTATGGCTACACCTTC

v_call: TRBV18
d_call: -
j_call: TRBJ1-4
clone_size: few
cdr3_aa: CASSPGTTNEKLFF
cdr3_nt: TGTGCCAGCTCACCAGGAACAACTAATGAAAAACTGTTTTTT

v_call: TRBV18
d_call: -
j_call: TRBJ1-1
clone_size: few
cdr3_aa: CASSPTQGSNGEAFF
cdr3_nt: TGTGCCAGCTCACCAACCCAGGGTAGTAACGGTGAAGCTTTCTTT

v_call: TRBV6-2/TRBV6-3
d_call: -
j_call: TRBJ2-6
clone_size: few
cdr3_aa: CASSYSTGVRTF
cdr3_nt: TGTGCCAGCAGTTACTCGACCGGTGTTCGCACTTTC

v_call: TRBV14
d_call: -
j_call: TRBJ2-1
clone_size: -
cdr3_aa: CASSQEKAVLIDNEQFF
cdr3_nt: TGTGCCAGCAGCCAAGAAAAAGCGGTGCTGATAGACAATGAGCAGTTCTTC

v_call: TRBV5-8
d_call: -
j_call: TRBJ2-1
clone_size: -
cdr3_aa: CASSPHSRERFF
cdr3_nt: TGTGCCAGCAGCCCCCATAGCAGAGAGCGGTTCTTC

v_call: TRBV11-2
d_call: TRBD1
j_call: TRBJ2-7
clone_size: -
cdr3_aa: CASSLTDRGGYEQYF
cdr3_nt: TGTGCCAGCAGCTTAACGGACAGGGGTGGCTACGAGCAGTACTTC

v_call: TRBV5-1
d_call: TRBD1
j_call: TRBJ1-2
clone_size: -
cdr3_aa: CASSVTGVGDGYTF
cdr3_nt: TGCGCCAGCAGCGTTACAGGGGTCGGGGATGGCTACACCTTC

v_call: TRBV20-1
d_call: TRBD1
j_call: TRBJ2-7
clone_size: few
cdr3_aa: CSAYGQGLLSYEQYF
cdr3_nt: TGCAGTGCTTATGGACAGGGCCTATTAAGCTACGAGCAGTACTTC

v_call: TRBV5-6
d_call: -
j_call: TRBJ2-3
clone_size: few
cdr3_aa: CASRLVSSSTDTQYF
cdr3_nt: TGTGCCAGCAGACTGGTCAGCTCGAGCACAGATACGCAGTATTTT

v_call: TRBV6-5
d_call: -
j_call: TRBJ2-5
clone_size: -
cdr3_aa: CASSHGRQETQYF
cdr3_nt: TGTGCCAGCAGTCACGGGCGGCAAGAGACCCAGTACTTC

v_call: TRBV24-1
d_call: TRBD1
j_call: TRBJ2-7
clone_size: few
cdr3_aa: CATSDFPRTGNHEQYF
cdr3_nt: TGTGCCACCAGTGATTTCCCCCGGACAGGGAACCACGAGCAGTACTTC

v_call: TRBV7-2
d_call: TRBD1
j_call: TRBJ1-1
clone_size: few
cdr3_aa: CASSLTGGEGTEAFF
cdr3_nt: TGTGCCAGCAGCTTGACAGGGGGCGAAGGCACTGAAGCTTTCTTT